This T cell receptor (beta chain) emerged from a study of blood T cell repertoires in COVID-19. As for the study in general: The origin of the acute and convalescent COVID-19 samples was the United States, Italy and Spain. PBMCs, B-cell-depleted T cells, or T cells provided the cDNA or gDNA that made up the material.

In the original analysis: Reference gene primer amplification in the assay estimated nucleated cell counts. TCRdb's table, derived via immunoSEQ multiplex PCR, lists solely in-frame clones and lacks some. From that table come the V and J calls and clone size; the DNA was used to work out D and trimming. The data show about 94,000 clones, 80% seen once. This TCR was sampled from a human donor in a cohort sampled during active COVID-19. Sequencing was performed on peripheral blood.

The CDR3 bases are TGTGCCAGTACCCTACGGGCAGGGGGCCGGACCGGGGAGCTGTTTTTT. Translated: CASTLRAGGRTGELFF. The V gene is TRBV19, the J gene TRBJ2-2; 8 nucleotides agree with TRBD1. From germline, CDR1 is LNHDA and CDR2 SQIVND (reference sequence). V lost 7 bases and J lost 5; bases outside the gene matches: 12. CDR3 size: 16 residues.